This TCR beta chain was identified in a study of T-cell reconstitution after alpha-beta-depleted transplantation in children. Study-level points and caveats: Expanded graft clones numbering several hundred reportedly gave rise to alpha-beta T cells about two months after transplant. There were some patients whose high TCRbeta diversity at day 60 came from surviving recipient T cells and thymic progenitors. Among T cells one year after transplant, newly produced cells accounted for most counts and diversity.

V was clipped by 5 bases and J by 0 bases; unmatched bases: 4. Germline CDR1 is SEHNR and CDR2 is FQNEAQ (reference sequence). The CDR3 consists of 15 residues. Preparation of the TCRbeta library involved a method that used unique molecular identifiers. One entry per CDR3 protein, called by TCRdb with MiXCR from the PCR reads. The sample has 450,000 to 550,000 distinct CDR3 sequences; about an eighth are singletons. As for this clonotype: The antigen is unknown.

The gene calls are TRBV7-9 and TRBJ2-3, with 8 bases fitting TRBD1. The input for sequencing was PBMCs, mostly from graft donor cells, taken 180 days after TCRalphabeta/CD19-depleted stem cell transplant. This TCR was recovered from a female patient aged 2-9 years who had a stem cell transplant for aplastic anemia, so the T cells may come from the graft donor. The CDR3 bases are TGTGCCAGCAGCGCAGGACAGGGAAGCACAGATACGCAGTATTTT. Protein: CASSAGQGSTDTQYF.